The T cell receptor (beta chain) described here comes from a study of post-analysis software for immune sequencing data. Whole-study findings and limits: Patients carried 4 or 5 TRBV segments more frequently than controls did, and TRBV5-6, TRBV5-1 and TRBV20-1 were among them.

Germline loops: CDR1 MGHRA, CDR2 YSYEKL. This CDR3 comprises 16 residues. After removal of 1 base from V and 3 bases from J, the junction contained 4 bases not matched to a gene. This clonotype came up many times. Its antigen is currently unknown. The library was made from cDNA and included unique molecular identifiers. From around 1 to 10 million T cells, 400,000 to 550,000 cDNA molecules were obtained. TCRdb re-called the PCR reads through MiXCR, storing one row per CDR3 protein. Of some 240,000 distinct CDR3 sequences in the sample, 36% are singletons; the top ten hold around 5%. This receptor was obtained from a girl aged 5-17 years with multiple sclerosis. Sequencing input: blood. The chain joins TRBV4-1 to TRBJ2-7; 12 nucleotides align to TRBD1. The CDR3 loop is CASSQGGTGGLYEQYF. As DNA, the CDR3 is TGCGCCAGCAGCCAAGGAGGGACAGGGGGCCTCTACGAGCAGTACTTC.